The clone carrying this T cell receptor (beta chain) appeared a few times. This sample also contains other DNA sequences that code for the same CDR3. Produced via immunoSEQ multiplex PCR; TCRdb's table is partial and in-frame only. The sample holds 55,000 to 85,000 clones; more than 70% are singletons and the top ten take about 2.1%. The data belong to a study of control samples from healthy donors and cancer patients. The CDR3 covers 14 residues. The J segment lost 6 bases and the V segment lost 3 bases, leaving 5 bases of the junction unmatched. The germline gives CDR1 SGHKS, CDR2 YYEKEE (reference sequence).

The rearrangement links TRBV5-5 to TRBJ1-4, with 7 bases that match TRBD1. The sequencing sample was made of PBMCs. This TCR was recovered from a woman between 45 and 65 years old with head and neck cancer. CDR3 loop: CASSSHRGDEKLFF. The CDR3 nucleotides read TGTGCCAGCAGCTCACACAGGGGCGATGAAAAACTGTTTTTT.